The 5 T cell receptor beta chains below were found in one sample sequenced in a study of T cell responses to AZD1222 COVID-19 vaccine. The protocol was immunoSEQ multiplex PCR, while the TCRdb copy is restricted to in-frame clones and leaves out a portion. The sample shows approximately 190,000 clones, just over 90% of them seen only once. This specimen consisted of peripheral blood, obtained on day 0 of AZD1222 vaccination. The origin of the receptors is an adult in good health.

This chain joins TRBV6-2 or TRBV6-3 and TRBJ2-7; D call uncertain. The V end was cut by 5 bases, the J end by 3 bases, with 14 bases between. Germline V gene data show CDR1 as MNHEY and CDR2 as SVGEGT. This CDR3 is 14 amino acids long. DNA of the CDR3: TGTGCCAGCAGTCAAAGACCCGCCGACTACGAGCAGTACTTC. Amino acid sequence: CASSQRPADYEQYF.

The chain combines TRBV5-1 with TRBJ2-3, with 7 nucleotides matching TRBD2. Germline V CDR1 and CDR2: SGHRS, YFSETQ. Trimming removed 0 bases from V and 5 bases from J; junction bases left unmatched: 6. There are 15 residues in the CDR3. Here the CDR3 reads CASSLGGRGGDTQYF. DNA for the CDR3: TGCGCCAGCAGCTTGGGAGGTCGCGGGGGAGATACGCAGTATTTT.

In nucleotides, the CDR3 is TGCAGCGTTGTAGAAGAGCGGAAAATATACGAGCAGTACTTC. This translates into CSVVEERKIYEQYF. This chain joins TRBV29-1 and TRBJ2-7; weak D call: TRBD2 (5 bases). Germline CDR1 is SQVTM and CDR2 is ANQGSEA. The V end was cut by 4 bases, the J end by 4 bases, with 17 bases between. CDR3 length equals 14 residues.

The chain uses TRBV10-1 and TRBJ2-1, with TRBD2 identical over 11 bases. This CDR3 contains 13 residues. The ends lost 8 bases at V and 6 bases at J; junction bases unmatched: 3. Germline CDR1 is WNHNN and CDR2 is SYGVQD (reference sequence). CDR3 in amino acids: CASASGRLNEQFF. For the CDR3, the DNA is TGCGCCAGCGCTAGCGGGAGGCTCAATGAGCAGTTCTTC.

The V call is TRBV27, the J call TRBJ1-3; D is ambiguous. The CDR3 loop spans 13 amino acids. Germline V gene sequence: CDR1 MNHEY, CDR2 SMNVEV (reference sequence). V lost 0 bases, J lost 4 bases, and 4 bases lay in between. CDR3 bases: TGTGCCAGCAGTTTATCCAGGGGAAACACCATATATTTT. This translates into CASSLSRGNTIYF.